The rows below give T cell receptor beta chains drawn from one sample of a study of blood T cell repertoires in COVID-19. TCRdb's table, derived via immunoSEQ multiplex PCR, lists solely in-frame clones and lacks some. This table has about 280,000 clones, under 90% appearing once. Sequencing was done on a sample of peripheral blood. The receptor set was obtained from a woman aged 40 to 50 who had recovered from COVID-19. Each CDR3 is given with its conserved first and last residue. The D gene is left open where the match is weak. Rows may omit the clone size; those that give it use once, few, many or a size class.

abundance: NA
j_gene: TRBJ1-1
v_gene: TRBV14
d_gene: NA
CDR3aa: CASSQAPHYGAFF
CDR3nt: TGTGCCAGCAGCCAAGCCCCTCACTATGGAGCTTTCTTT

abundance: NA
j_gene: TRBJ2-7
v_gene: TRBV7-2
d_gene: TRBD2
CDR3aa: CASSPRLAGGYEQYF
CDR3nt: TGTGCCAGCAGCCCCAGACTAGCGGGAGGCTACGAGCAGTACTTC

abundance: NA
j_gene: TRBJ2-5
v_gene: TRBV30
d_gene: TRBD1
CDR3aa: CAWSTGGGETQYF
CDR3nt: TGTGCCTGGAGCACAGGGGGCGGTGAGACCCAGTACTTC

abundance: NA
j_gene: TRBJ2-7
v_gene: TRBV7-2
d_gene: TRBD1
CDR3aa: CASSLLGLLGQGGSYEQYF
CDR3nt: TGTGCCAGCAGCTTATTAGGGCTATTGGGACAGGGAGGCTCCTACGAGCAGTACTTC

abundance: NA
j_gene: TRBJ2-2
v_gene: TRBV30
d_gene: TRBD2
CDR3aa: CAWQTAGGGTGELFF
CDR3nt: TGTGCCTGGCAAACAGCGGGAGGAGGTACCGGGGAGCTGTTTTTT

abundance: NA
j_gene: TRBJ1-2
v_gene: TRBV28
d_gene: NA
CDR3aa: CASSRRTGGYTF
CDR3nt: TGTGCCAGCAGCCGGAGGACGGGCGGCTACACCTTC

abundance: NA
j_gene: TRBJ2-3
v_gene: TRBV2
d_gene: NA
CDR3aa: CASKPLRDTDTQYF
CDR3nt: TGTGCCAGCAAGCCTCTCCGGGACACAGATACGCAGTATTTT

abundance: NA
j_gene: TRBJ2-5
v_gene: TRBV6-2/TRBV6-3
d_gene: TRBD2
CDR3aa: CASSYPRGSGYQETQYF
CDR3nt: TGTGCCAGCAGTTACCCGCGGGGTAGCGGGTACCAAGAGACCCAGTACTTC

abundance: once
j_gene: TRBJ2-6
v_gene: TRBV28
d_gene: TRBD1
CDR3aa: CASSALGQGDSGANVLTF
CDR3nt: TGTGCCAGCAGCGCCCTAGGACAGGGGGACTCTGGGGCCAACGTCCTGACTTTC

abundance: NA
j_gene: TRBJ1-2
v_gene: TRBV25-1
d_gene: TRBD1
CDR3aa: CASSEGLGTGGGYTF
CDR3nt: TGTGCCAGCAGTGAAGGGCTGGGGACAGGGGGAGGCTACACCTTC

abundance: NA
j_gene: TRBJ2-7
v_gene: TRBV10-3
d_gene: TRBD2
CDR3aa: CAITDPTSGGGEQYF
CDR3nt: TGTGCCATCACCGACCCGACTAGCGGAGGGGGAGAGCAGTACTTC

abundance: NA
j_gene: TRBJ1-1
v_gene: TRBV28
d_gene: TRBD1
CDR3aa: CASSPGTGDIAEAFF
CDR3nt: TGTGCCAGCAGTCCCGGGACAGGGGATATCGCTGAAGCTTTCTTT

abundance: NA
j_gene: TRBJ2-4
v_gene: TRBV11-2
d_gene: NA
CDR3aa: CASSADQNIQYF
CDR3nt: TGTGCCAGCAGCGCGGATCAAAACATTCAGTACTTC

abundance: NA
j_gene: TRBJ2-1
v_gene: TRBV29-1
d_gene: NA
CDR3aa: CSVEGVGGTIAYNEQFF
CDR3nt: TGCAGCGTTGAAGGTGTTGGGGGGACGATAGCCTACAATGAGCAGTTCTTC

abundance: NA
j_gene: TRBJ2-2
v_gene: TRBV19
d_gene: TRBD2
CDR3aa: CASSSLTSGRRDGELFF
CDR3nt: TGTGCCAGTAGTTCGTTGACTAGCGGGAGGCGGGACGGGGAGCTGTTTTTT

abundance: NA
j_gene: TRBJ1-1
v_gene: TRBV16
d_gene: TRBD1
CDR3aa: CASSQYRQGEAFF
CDR3nt: TGTGCCAGCAGCCAATATCGACAGGGTGAAGCTTTCTTT

abundance: NA
j_gene: TRBJ1-2
v_gene: TRBV4-1
d_gene: NA
CDR3aa: CASSQDTGGVFNGYTF
CDR3nt: TGCGCCAGCAGCCAAGATACAGGTGGGGTATTTAATGGCTACACCTTC

abundance: few
j_gene: TRBJ1-5
v_gene: TRBV2
d_gene: NA
CDR3aa: CDLTPGYSGPQHF
CDR3nt: TGTGACTTAACCCCCGGGTACTCCGGACCCCAGCATTTT

abundance: NA
j_gene: TRBJ2-7
v_gene: TRBV27
d_gene: TRBD2
CDR3aa: CASSQLAGAGEQYF
CDR3nt: TGTGCCAGCAGTCAACTAGCGGGAGCCGGCGAGCAGTACTTC

abundance: NA
j_gene: TRBJ1-2
v_gene: TRBV27
d_gene: TRBD1
CDR3aa: CASSLRQGTGGYTF
CDR3nt: TGTGCCAGCAGTCTGAGACAGGGGACCGGCGGCTACACCTTC

abundance: NA
j_gene: TRBJ1-1
v_gene: TRBV6-6
d_gene: TRBD1
CDR3aa: CASSEDRVLLTEAFF
CDR3nt: TGTGCCAGCAGTGAGGACAGGGTTTTACTCACTGAAGCTTTCTTT

abundance: NA
j_gene: TRBJ1-1
v_gene: TRBV6-5
d_gene: NA
CDR3aa: CASIEAGMNTEAFF
CDR3nt: TGTGCCAGCATCGAGGCCGGAATGAACACTGAAGCTTTCTTT

abundance: NA
j_gene: TRBJ1-2
v_gene: TRBV10-3
d_gene: NA
CDR3aa: CAISENTEYGYTF
CDR3nt: TGTGCCATCAGTGAGAACACCGAATATGGCTACACCTTC

abundance: NA
j_gene: TRBJ2-1
v_gene: TRBV7-9
d_gene: TRBD2
CDR3aa: CASSLEREGYNEQFF
CDR3nt: TGTGCCAGCAGCTTAGAGCGGGAGGGGTACAATGAGCAGTTCTTC

abundance: NA
j_gene: TRBJ1-2
v_gene: TRBV7-9
d_gene: NA
CDR3aa: CASSLAEGRLWGYTF
CDR3nt: TGTGCCAGCAGCTTAGCGGAGGGACGGCTTTGGGGCTACACCTTC

abundance: NA
j_gene: TRBJ2-2
v_gene: TRBV10-1
d_gene: TRBD1
CDR3aa: CATLCGDRGQDTGELFF
CDR3nt: TGCGCCACCCTTTGTGGGGACAGGGGGCAGGACACCGGGGAGCTGTTTTTT

abundance: NA
j_gene: TRBJ1-6
v_gene: TRBV20-1
d_gene: TRBD1
CDR3aa: CSASPGQDNSPLHF
CDR3nt: TGCAGTGCCAGTCCGGGACAGGATAATTCACCCCTCCACTTT

abundance: NA
j_gene: TRBJ2-7
v_gene: TRBV9
d_gene: NA
CDR3aa: CASSVGRGGSYEQYF
CDR3nt: TGTGCCAGCAGCGTGGGACGGGGAGGCTCCTACGAGCAGTACTTC

abundance: few
j_gene: TRBJ2-2
v_gene: TRBV7-9
d_gene: TRBD1
CDR3aa: CASTKQGVENTGELFF
CDR3nt: TGTGCCAGCACAAAACAGGGGGTGGAGAACACCGGGGAGCTGTTTTTT